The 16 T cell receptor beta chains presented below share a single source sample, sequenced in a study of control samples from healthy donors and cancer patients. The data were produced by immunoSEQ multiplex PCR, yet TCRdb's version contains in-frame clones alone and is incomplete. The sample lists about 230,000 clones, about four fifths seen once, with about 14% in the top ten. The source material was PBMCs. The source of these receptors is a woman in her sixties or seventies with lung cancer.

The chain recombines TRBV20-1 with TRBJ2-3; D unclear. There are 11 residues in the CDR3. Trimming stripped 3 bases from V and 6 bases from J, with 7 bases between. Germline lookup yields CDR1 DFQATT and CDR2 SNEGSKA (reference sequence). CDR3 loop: CSASVGDTQYF. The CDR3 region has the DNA TGCAGTGCTAGCGTCGGTGATACGCAGTATTTT.

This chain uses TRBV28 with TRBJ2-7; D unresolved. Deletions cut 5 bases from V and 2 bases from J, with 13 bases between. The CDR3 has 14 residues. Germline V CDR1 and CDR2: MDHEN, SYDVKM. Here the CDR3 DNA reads TGTGCCAGCAGTGCCCCAGGTACAGCCTACGAGCAGTACTTC. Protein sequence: CASSAPGTAYEQYF.

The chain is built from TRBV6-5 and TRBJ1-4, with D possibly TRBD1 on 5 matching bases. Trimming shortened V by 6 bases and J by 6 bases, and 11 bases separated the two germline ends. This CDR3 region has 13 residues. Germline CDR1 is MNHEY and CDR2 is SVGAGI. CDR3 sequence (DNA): TGTGCCAGCAGCGCGACAGTCTATGAAAAACTGTTTTTT. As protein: CASSATVYEKLFF.

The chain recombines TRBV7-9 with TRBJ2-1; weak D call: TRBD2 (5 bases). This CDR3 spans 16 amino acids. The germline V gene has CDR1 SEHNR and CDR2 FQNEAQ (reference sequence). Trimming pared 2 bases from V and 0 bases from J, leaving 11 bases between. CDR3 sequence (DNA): TGTGCCAGCAGCTTATTAGCGCTGGGCTCCTACAATGAGCAGTTCTTC. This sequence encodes CASSLLALGSYNEQFF.

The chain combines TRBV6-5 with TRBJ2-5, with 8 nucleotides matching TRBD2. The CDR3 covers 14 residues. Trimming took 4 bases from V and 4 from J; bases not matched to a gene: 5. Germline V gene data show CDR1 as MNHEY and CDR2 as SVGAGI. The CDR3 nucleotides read TGTGCCAGCAGTTCCCCGGGACTAGTAGAGACCCAGTACTTC. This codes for CASSSPGLVETQYF.

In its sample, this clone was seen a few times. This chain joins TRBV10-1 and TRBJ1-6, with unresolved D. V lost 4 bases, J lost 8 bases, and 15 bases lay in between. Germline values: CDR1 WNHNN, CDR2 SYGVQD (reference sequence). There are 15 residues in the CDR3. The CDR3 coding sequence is TGCGCCAGCAGTGGACACGCCCCACGGTATTCACCCCTCCACTTT. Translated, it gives CASSGHAPRYSPLHF.

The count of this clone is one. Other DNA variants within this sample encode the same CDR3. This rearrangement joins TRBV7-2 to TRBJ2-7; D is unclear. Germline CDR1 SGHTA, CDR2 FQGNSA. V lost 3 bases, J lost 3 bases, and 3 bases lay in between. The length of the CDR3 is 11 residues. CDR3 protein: CASSFSYEQYF. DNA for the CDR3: TGTGCCAGCAGCTTCAGCTACGAGCAGTACTTC.

The CDR3 region has the DNA TGTGCCAGCAGCTCAGACCGCTACGAGCAGTACTTC. Residues: CASSSDRYEQYF. The chain couples TRBV13 to TRBJ2-7; D gene unclear. The V end lost 4 bases, the J end lost 3 bases, and 7 bases lay between the germline ends. The germline V gene encodes CDR1 PRHDT and CDR2 FYEKMQ (reference sequence). The CDR3 runs 12 residues.

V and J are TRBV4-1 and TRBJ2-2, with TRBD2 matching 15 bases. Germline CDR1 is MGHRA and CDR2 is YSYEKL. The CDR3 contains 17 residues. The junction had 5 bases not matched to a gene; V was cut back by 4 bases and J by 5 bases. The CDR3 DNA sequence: TGCGCCAGCAGCCGCGGGACTAGCGGGGGGTTAACCGGGGAGCTGTTTTTT. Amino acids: CASSRGTSGGLTGELFF.

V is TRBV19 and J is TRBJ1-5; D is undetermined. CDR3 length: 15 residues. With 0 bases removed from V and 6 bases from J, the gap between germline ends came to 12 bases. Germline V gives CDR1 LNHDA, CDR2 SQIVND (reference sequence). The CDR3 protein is CASSIDWARSQPQHF. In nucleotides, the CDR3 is TGTGCCAGTAGTATAGATTGGGCAAGGAGTCAGCCCCAGCATTTT.

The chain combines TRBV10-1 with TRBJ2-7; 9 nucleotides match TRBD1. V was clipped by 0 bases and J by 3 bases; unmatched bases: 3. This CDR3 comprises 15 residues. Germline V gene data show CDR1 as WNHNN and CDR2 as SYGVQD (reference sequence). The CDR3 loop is CASSESRDRDYEQYF. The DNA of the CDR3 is TGCGCCAGCAGTGAGTCGAGGGACAGGGACTACGAGCAGTACTTC.

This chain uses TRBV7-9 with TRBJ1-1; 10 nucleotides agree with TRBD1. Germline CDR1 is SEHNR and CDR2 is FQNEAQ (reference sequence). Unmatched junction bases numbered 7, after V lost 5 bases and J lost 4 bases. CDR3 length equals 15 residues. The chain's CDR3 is CASSALTGGGTEAFF. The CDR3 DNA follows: TGTGCCAGCAGCGCCTTGACAGGGGGCGGCACTGAAGCTTTCTTT.

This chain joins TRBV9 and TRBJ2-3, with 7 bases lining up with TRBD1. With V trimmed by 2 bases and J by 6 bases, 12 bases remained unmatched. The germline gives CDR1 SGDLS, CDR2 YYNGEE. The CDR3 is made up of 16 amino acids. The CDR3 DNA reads TGTGCCAGCAGCGTGGGGGACAGCGCGAATATGGATACGCAGTATTTT. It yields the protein CASSVGDSANMDTQYF.

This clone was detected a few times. CDR3 sequence reads: CAWSVGGRKLFF. The CDR3 region has the DNA TGTGCCTGGAGCGTCGGGGGACGAAAACTGTTTTTT. The V and J genes are TRBV30 and TRBJ1-4; perhaps TRBD1 as D (5 bases). The CDR3 is 12 amino acids. Germline V lookup: CDR1 GTSNPN, CDR2 SVGIG (reference sequence). Trimming left V 3 bases short and J 10 bases short, with 12 bases between.

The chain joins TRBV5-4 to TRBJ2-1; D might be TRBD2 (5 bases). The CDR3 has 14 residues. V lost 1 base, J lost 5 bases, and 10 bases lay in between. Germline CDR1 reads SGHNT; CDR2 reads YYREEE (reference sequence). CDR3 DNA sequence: TGTGCCAGCAGCTTGACGGGGAAGGACAATGAGCAGTTCTTC. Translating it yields CASSLTGKDNEQFF.

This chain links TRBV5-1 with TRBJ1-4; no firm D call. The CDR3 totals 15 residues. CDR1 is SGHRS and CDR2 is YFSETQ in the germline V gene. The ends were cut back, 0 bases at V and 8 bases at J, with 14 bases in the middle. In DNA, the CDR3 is TGCGCCAGCAGCTTGGCCGGAGCGACCGGCGAAAAACTGTTTTTT. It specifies CASSLAGATGEKLFF. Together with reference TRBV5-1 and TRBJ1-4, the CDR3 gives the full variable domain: KAGVTQTPRYLIKTRGQQVTLSCSPISGHRSVSWYQQTPGQGLQFLFEYFSETQRNKGNFPGRFSGRQFSNSRSEMNVSTLELGDSALYLCASSLAGATGEKLFFGSGTQLSVL.